The 10 T cell receptor beta chains below come from one sample, sequenced in a study of T cells of healthy individuals. TCRdb redid the calling of the 5' RACE reads with MiXCR, one entry per CDR3 protein. The sample yields 85,000 to 100,000 distinct CDR3 sequences, under 20% seen once. The receptor set was obtained from a human donor in good health.

The genes are TRBV20-1 and TRBJ1-5; D is uncertain. V lost 6 bases, J lost 5 bases, and 14 bases lay in between. The CDR3 is 13 residues long. Germline V lookup: CDR1 DFQATT, CDR2 SNEGSKA (reference sequence). Here the CDR3 DNA reads TGCAGTGCAACCTTAGGAGCTGATCAGCCCCAGCATTTT. Encoded protein: CSATLGADQPQHF.

The sample holds a few counts of this clonotype. The chain recombines TRBV20-1 with TRBJ2-3; D gene uncertain. The CDR3 loop spans 14 amino acids. The V end was cut by 3 bases, the J end by 2 bases, with 12 bases between. Germline V CDR1 and CDR2: DFQATT, SNEGSKA (reference sequence). The CDR3 DNA reads as TGCAGTGCTAGCCCGTCGGCCCTCACAGATACGCAGTATTTT. Its translation: CSASPSALTDTQYF.

This clonotype has more than one count but fewer than ten. This sequence joins TRBV19 and TRBJ2-7; 7 bases line up with TRBD1. Losses at the gene ends were 6 bases for V and 3 bases for J; bases not matched to a gene: 8. This CDR3 region has 14 residues. CDR1 and CDR2 (germline): LNHDA, SQIVND (reference sequence). CDR3 nucleotides: TGTGCCAGTAGCGCCGGAACAGGGGTCTACGAGCAGTACTTC. Translation gives CASSAGTGVYEQYF.

This chain connects TRBV6-2 or TRBV6-3 to TRBJ2-5; TRBD1 is a possible D gene (7 bases). V dropped 6 bases and J dropped 5 bases, with 22 bases sitting between them. The CDR3 contains 16 residues. Germline V gives CDR1 MNHEY, CDR2 SVGEGT. The chain's CDR3 is CASRSPSRAGGETQYF. CDR3 sequence (DNA): TGTGCCAGCAGGTCTCCCTCCCGGGCAGGGGGGGAGACCCAGTACTTC.

This sequence joins TRBV5-1 and TRBJ2-3; 13 nucleotides line up with TRBD2. CDR1 and CDR2 from the germline V gene are SGHRS and YFSETQ. The CDR3 consists of 19 residues. Losses at the gene ends were 0 bases for V and 0 bases for J; bases not matched to a gene: 7. CDR3 sequence reads: CASSLAGTSGTYSTDTQYF. The DNA for the CDR3 is TGCGCCAGCAGCTTGGCCGGGACTAGCGGGACATATAGCACAGATACGCAGTATTTT.

A word on this clonotype: This may stem from a read error, because a much larger clone lies one nucleotide away. This CDR3 fails to terminate in the conserved phenylalanine or tryptophan, so it likely reflects a read error. The chain links TRBV5-4 to TRBJ2-1; a weak D match, TRBD2 (6 bases). With 3 bases removed from V and 5 bases from J, the gap between germline ends came to 9 bases. CDR3 length: 13 amino acids. The V gene's germline CDR1 is SGHNT and CDR2 YYREEE (reference sequence). CDR3 sequence (DNA): TGTGCCAGCAGCTCAGGACTAAACAATGAGCAGTTCCTC. This translates into CASSSGLNNEQFL.

The chain has TRBV5-1 and TRBJ1-2; TRBD1 matches 12 bases. The germline V gene has CDR1 SGHRS and CDR2 YFSETQ. The CDR3 extends over 14 amino acids. The V and J ends lost 4 bases and 8 bases, in that order; junction bases with no gene match: 6. CDR3 sequence: CASSTSGTGGGYTF. The CDR3 bases are TGCGCCAGCAGCACCTCCGGGACAGGGGGCGGCTACACCTTC.

This clonotype was observed a handful of times. The rearrangement links TRBV5-1 to TRBJ2-2; 7 positions agree with TRBD2. V lost 0 bases and J lost 2; bases outside the gene matches: 10. From germline, CDR1 is SGHRS and CDR2 YFSETQ. The CDR3 is 18 residues long. This CDR3 is CASSLGTSGAANTGELFF. In DNA form, the CDR3 reads TGCGCCAGCAGCTTGGGGACCAGCGGGGCGGCTAACACCGGGGAGCTGTTTTTT.

The chain links TRBV10-2 to TRBJ2-1, with a weak D call TRBD1 (6 bases). This CDR3 contains 15 residues. V was pared by 5 bases and J by 1 base, with 12 bases between. In germline, CDR1 is WSHSY, CDR2 SAAADI. CDR3 DNA sequence: TGCGCCAGCAGTCTGGACAGCCAGTCCTACAATGAGCAGTTCTTC. Its translation is CASSLDSQSYNEQFF.

This chain links TRBV5-4 with TRBJ2-1; D is unclear. The CDR3 has 11 amino acids. V was shortened by 5 bases and J by 9 bases, with 9 bases between the two germline ends. Germline V CDR1 and CDR2: SGHNT, YYREEE (reference sequence). CDR3: CASSSGAEQFF. The CDR3 bases are TGTGCCAGCAGTTCGGGTGCTGAGCAGTTCTTC.